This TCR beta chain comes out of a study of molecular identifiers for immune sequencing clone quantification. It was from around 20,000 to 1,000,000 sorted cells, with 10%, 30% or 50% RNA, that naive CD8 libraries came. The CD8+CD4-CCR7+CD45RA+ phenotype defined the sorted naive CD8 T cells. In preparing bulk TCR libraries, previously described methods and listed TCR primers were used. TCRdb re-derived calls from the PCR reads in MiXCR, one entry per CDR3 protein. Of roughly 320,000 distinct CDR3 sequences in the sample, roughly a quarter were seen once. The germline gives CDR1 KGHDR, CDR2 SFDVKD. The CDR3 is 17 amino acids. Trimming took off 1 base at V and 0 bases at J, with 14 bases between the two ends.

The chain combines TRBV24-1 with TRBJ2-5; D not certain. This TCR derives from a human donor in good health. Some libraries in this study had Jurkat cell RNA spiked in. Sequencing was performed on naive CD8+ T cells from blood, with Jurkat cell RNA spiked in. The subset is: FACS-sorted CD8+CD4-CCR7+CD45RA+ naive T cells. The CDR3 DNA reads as TGTGCCACCAGTGATTTAGAGACTGCCTGGTACCAAGAGACCCAGTACTTC. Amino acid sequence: CATSDLETAWYQETQYF.